This TCR beta chain was documented in a study of T cell repertoires in cytomegalovirus infection. Study-wide context: Matching HLA type and CMV infection were both indicated by public TCR beta signatures.

As concerns this clonotype: Its specificity is not known.

TCRdb re-called the reads through MiXCR, storing one row per CDR3 protein. The table has approximately 700,000 distinct CDR3 sequences, approximately 34% seen once. The CDR3 length is 16 residues. Germline values: CDR1 SQVTM, CDR2 ANQGSEA. V was clipped by 5 bases and J by 7 bases; unmatched bases: 16. Whole-study results and caveats: In two of eight donors, the top clonotype was HLA-C-restricted CMV-specific. Pooled public TCR beta family frequency picked out CMV carriers with the relevant HLA.

The chain combines TRBV29-1 with TRBJ2-3; 9 bases align to TRBD2. This receptor was obtained from a human donor in good health (CMV status not recorded). Some clones in this sample may be carry-over from other donors' samples. Input material: PBMCs. The CDR3 sequence: CSVPLAGTSNTNTQYF. Here the CDR3 DNA reads TGCAGCGTTCCTCTAGCGGGAACTAGCAATACAAATACGCAGTATTTT.